This T cell receptor beta chain appears in the sequencing data of a study of CXCR3-negative and CXCR3-positive naive CD8 T cells. Study conclusions and caveats: Both of the naive subsets showed about the same high diversity, but memory CD8+ cells had much less. Relative to CXCR3-negative naive cells, CXCR3-positive naive cells had more hydrophobic TRB CDR3s.

Cells classed as naive CD8+ T cells were CD45RO-CCR7+CD27+CD95-. Germline V gives CDR1 PRHDT, CDR2 FYEKMQ (reference sequence). This CDR3 has 13 residues. Turning to this clonotype: Its antigen is unknown.

UMI-labeled 5' RACE TRB cDNA libraries were prepared from the cells. TCRdb reanalyzed the 5' RACE reads, giving one entry per CDR3 protein sequence and no DNA. The clone table shows tens of thousands of distinct CDR3 sequences, with the ten largest holding roughly 0.64%. The TCR sequence derives from a human donor in good health. Some clones in this sample may be carry-over from other donors' samples. The chain combines TRBV13 with TRBJ2-1; TCRdb gives TRBD1 as the D gene, but with no DNA this cannot be confirmed. Input material: naive CXCR3+ CD8+ T cells from blood. Subset in this sample: CD45RO-CCR7+CD27+CD95- naive CD8+ T cells expressing CXCR3 (TNR3+). This CDR3 is CASSPPRVNEQFF. The complete variable domain, with remaining parts taken from reference TRBV13 and TRBJ2-1, reads AAGVIQSPRHLIKEKRETATLKCYPIPRHDTVYWYQQGPGQDPQFLISFYEKMQSDKGSIPDRFSAQQFSDYHSELNMSSLELGDSALYFCASSPPRVNEQFFGPGTRLTVL.